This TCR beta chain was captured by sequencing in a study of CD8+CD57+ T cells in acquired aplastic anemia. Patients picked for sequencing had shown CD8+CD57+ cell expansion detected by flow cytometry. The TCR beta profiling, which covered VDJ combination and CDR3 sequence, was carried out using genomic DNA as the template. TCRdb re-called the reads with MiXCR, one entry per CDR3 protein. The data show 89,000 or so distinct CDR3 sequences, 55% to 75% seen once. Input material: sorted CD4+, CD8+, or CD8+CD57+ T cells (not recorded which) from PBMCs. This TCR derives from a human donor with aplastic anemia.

The CDR3 coding sequence is TGTGCCAGCAGCCCCGCCGGGACAGGTCGCATCCTCCACCAGCAGTTCTTC. Translation gives CASSPAGTGRILHQQFF. The rearrangement links TRBV7-6 to TRBJ2-1; the match to TRBD1 covers 8 bases. V was pared by 5 bases and J by 11 bases, with 20 bases of the junction left unmatched. Germline V lookup: CDR1 SGHVS, CDR2 FNYEAQ. The CDR3 contains 17 residues. Drawing the rest from reference TRBV7-6 and TRBJ2-1, the complete variable domain is GAGVSQSPRYKVTKRGQDVALRCDPISGHVSLYWYRQALGQGPEFLTYFNYEAQQDKSGLPNDRFSAERPEGSISTLTIQRTEQRDSAMYRCASSPAGTGRILHQQFFGPGTRLTVL.